A selection of T cell receptor beta chains follows, all from one sample in a study of tumor and adjacent non-tumor tissue in lung cancer. TCRdb independently ran MiXCR on the multiplex PCR reads; one entry per CDR3 protein. Of about 68,000 distinct CDR3 sequences in the sample, around 60% were seen once. Source material: lung tumor tissue. The source of these receptors is a man aged 50 to 59 with non-small cell lung cancer. Both conserved end residues are part of each CDR3. D genes are given only for firm matches. The size entry is marked missing in some rows and otherwise reads once, few, many or a size class.

D gene,J gene,V gene,clone size,CDR3 protein,CDR3 DNA
TRBD1,TRBJ1-1,TRBV6-1,many,CASSERTGNTEAFF,TGTGCCAGCAGTGAAAGGACAGGCAACACTGAAGCTTTCTTT
-,TRBJ2-7,TRBV5-1,-,CASRRGTDASYEQYF,TGCGCCAGCAGACGCGGGACAGATGCTAGCTACGAGCAGTACTTC
-,TRBJ1-4,TRBV7-9,-,CASSLDGRAATNEKLFF,TGTGCCAGCAGCTTAGACGGGAGGGCTGCAACTAATGAAAAACTGTTTTTT
-,TRBJ2-5,TRBV20-1,few,CSARMGSETQYF,TGCAGTGCTAGAATGGGTTCGGAGACCCAGTACTTC
-,TRBJ1-4,TRBV4-2,-,CARSQGQGPTNEKLFF,TGTGCCAGGAGCCAAGGGCAGGGTCCAACTAATGAAAAACTGTTTTTT
TRBD2,TRBJ2-1,TRBV16,-,CASSPRGGSYNEQFF,TGTGCCAGCAGTCCGAGGGGAGGGAGCTACAATGAGCAGTTCTTC
TRBD1,TRBJ2-1,TRBV10-3,few,CATRSRDSYYNEQFF,TGTGCCACCCGGAGCAGGGACAGCTACTACAATGAGCAGTTCTTC
-,TRBJ1-1,TRBV10-2,-,CASNEASTEAFF,TGCGCCAGCAATGAGGCCAGCACTGAAGCTTTCTTT
-,TRBJ2-6,TRBV28,once,CASSFFTGANVPTF,TGTGCCAGCAGTTTTTTCACTGGGGCCAATGTCCCGACTTTC
TRBD2,TRBJ2-2,TRBV6-1,medium-sized,CASTRMGLAGGITGELFF,TGTGCCAGCACCCGCATGGGACTAGCGGGAGGTATCACCGGGGAGCTGTTTTTT
TRBD1,TRBJ2-3,TRBV24-1,many,CATRQGLLDTQYF,TGTGCCACCAGACAGGGGTTACTAGATACGCAGTATTTT
-,TRBJ2-7,TRBV29-1,-,CSVRGSAYQYF,TGCAGTGTTCGAGGGAGTGCCTACCAGTACTTC
-,TRBJ2-1,TRBV7-8,many,CASRAGLYNEQFF,TGTGCCAGCAGGGCGGGACTTTACAATGAGCAGTTCTTC
TRBD1,TRBJ2-4,TRBV11-2,-,CASSLDRANIQYF,TGTGCAAGCAGCCTGGACAGGGCAAACATTCAGTACTTC
-,TRBJ2-3,TRBV29-1,many,CSAALTGTLTDTQYF,TGCAGCGCCGCGCTAACCGGGACTCTCACAGATACGCAGTATTTT
TRBD2,TRBJ2-5,TRBV20-1,-,CSARMTSGDKTQYF,TGCAGTGCTAGGATGACTAGCGGGGACAAGACCCAGTACTTC
TRBD1,TRBJ2-5,TRBV5-4,-,CASSLGTGGLQETQYF,TGTGCCAGCAGCTTGGGGACAGGGGGCCTCCAAGAGACCCAGTACTTC
-,TRBJ2-2,TRBV7-9,many,CASSLSPVNTGELFF,TGTGCCAGCAGCTTAAGTCCGGTGAACACCGGGGAGCTGTTTTTT
-,TRBJ2-7,TRBV29-1,-,CSVGGQYEQCF,TGCAGCGTTGGGGGGCAGTACGAGCAGTGCTTC
-,TRBJ2-3,TRBV10-3,many,CAISEAGVGTDTQYF,TGTGCCATCAGTGAAGCAGGGGTTGGCACAGATACGCAGTATTTT
-,TRBJ1-1,TRBV7-8,-,CANSIRGTEAFF,TGTGCCAACTCGATACGGGGAACTGAAGCTTTCTTT
TRBD2,TRBJ2-1,TRBV4-1,-,CAGSLRTSGTYNEQFF,TGCGCCGGCAGCCTAAGGACTAGCGGGACCTACAATGAACAGTTCTTC
-,TRBJ1-6,TRBV7-8,-,CASSLGQVLSSPLHF,TGTGCCAGCAGCTTAGGACAGGTGTTGTCTTCACCCCTCCACTTT
TRBD1,TRBJ1-6,TRBV12-3/TRBV12-4,few,CASRSRGQGWNSPLHF,TGTGCCAGCAGGTCACGAGGACAGGGGTGGAATTCACCCCTCCACTTT
-,TRBJ1-1,TRBV9,-,CAGSAKATVTNTEAFF,TGTGCCGGCAGCGCAAAAGCGACAGTGACGAACACTGAAGCTTTCTTT
TRBD2,TRBJ2-1,TRBV30,once,CAWIRGLPYNEQFF,TGTGCCTGGATCCGGGGACTACCCTACAATGAGCAGTTCTTC
-,TRBJ2-1,TRBV11-3,medium-sized,CASSLAGASYNEQFF,TGTGCCAGCAGCTTGGCGGGGGCCTCCTACAATGAGCAGTTCTTC